The rows below give T cell receptor beta chains drawn from one sample of a study of blood T cell repertoires in COVID-19. Measured with immunoSEQ multiplex PCR; TCRdb has only the in-frame clones, and not every one. The data show fewer than 350,000 clones, over 75% seen once. The sample consisted of peripheral blood. The source of these receptors is a man between 18 and 35 years old with active or convalescent COVID-19. CDR3s include the opening cysteine and the closing phenylalanine or tryptophan. The D gene is left open where the match is weak. Clone size is shown for a subset of rows, as once, few, many or a class of expanded clone.

CDR3nt: TGTGCCAGCAGTTACTCGATAACAGGATCATATGGCTACACCTTC
CDR3aa: CASSYSITGSYGYTF
d_gene: NA
v_gene: TRBV6-2/TRBV6-3
j_gene: TRBJ1-2
abundance: NA

CDR3nt: TGTGCCAGCAGCTTTTTCCCCCCGGAGAACTATGGCTACACCTTC
CDR3aa: CASSFFPPENYGYTF
d_gene: NA
v_gene: TRBV5-5
j_gene: TRBJ1-2
abundance: NA

CDR3nt: TGCGCCAGCAGTCATGACAGGAACACTGAAGCTTTCTTT
CDR3aa: CASSHDRNTEAFF
d_gene: NA
v_gene: TRBV5-1
j_gene: TRBJ1-1
abundance: NA

CDR3nt: TGTGCCAGCTCTCCGGGGAGCTCTGAAGCTTTCTTT
CDR3aa: CASSPGSSEAFF
d_gene: NA
v_gene: TRBV12-3/TRBV12-4
j_gene: TRBJ1-1
abundance: NA

CDR3nt: TGTGCCAGTAGCGGGACTATAATGGGCAATCAGCCCCAGCATTTT
CDR3aa: CASSGTIMGNQPQHF
d_gene: NA
v_gene: TRBV19
j_gene: TRBJ1-5
abundance: NA

CDR3nt: TGCGCCAGCAGCACGGGACTAGCGTCTGGGGGCACCGGGGAGCTGTTTTTT
CDR3aa: CASSTGLASGGTGELFF
d_gene: TRBD2
v_gene: TRBV5-1
j_gene: TRBJ2-2
abundance: NA

CDR3nt: TGCGCCAGCAGCCCCCTAACGGGGGGGCTCGGCGATGAGCAGTTCTTC
CDR3aa: CASSPLTGGLGDEQFF
d_gene: TRBD2
v_gene: TRBV4-1
j_gene: TRBJ2-1
abundance: NA

CDR3nt: TGTGCCACCCCGAAGGGGCCGCAGTCATATGGCTACACCTTC
CDR3aa: CATPKGPQSYGYTF
d_gene: NA
v_gene: TRBV2
j_gene: TRBJ1-2
abundance: once

CDR3nt: TGTGCCAGCAGCTTATCAAGGACAGGGAACACCGGGGAGCTGTTTTTT
CDR3aa: CASSLSRTGNTGELFF
d_gene: TRBD1
v_gene: TRBV7-9
j_gene: TRBJ2-2
abundance: NA

CDR3nt: TGTGCCAGCAGCTTGGGACAGGGGTGGTACCAAGAGACCCAGTACTTC
CDR3aa: CASSLGQGWYQETQYF
d_gene: TRBD1
v_gene: TRBV5-5
j_gene: TRBJ2-5
abundance: NA

CDR3nt: TGTGCCACCAGTGATTTGAGGACTCTGAATTTTTTGGTTCCCTACGAGCAGTACTTC
CDR3aa: CATSDLRTLNFLVPYEQYF
d_gene: NA
v_gene: TRBV24-1
j_gene: TRBJ2-7
abundance: NA

CDR3nt: TGTGCCAGCAGTTTCCCAGGGGGCACTGAAGCTTTCTTT
CDR3aa: CASSFPGGTEAFF
d_gene: TRBD1
v_gene: TRBV12-3/TRBV12-4
j_gene: TRBJ1-1
abundance: NA

CDR3nt: TGTGCCAGTAGTTTTGCAGGGAACTATGGCTACACCTTC
CDR3aa: CASSFAGNYGYTF
d_gene: NA
v_gene: TRBV19
j_gene: TRBJ1-2
abundance: NA

CDR3nt: TGTGCCAGAAGCTTGGACAGGGAACAGCCCCAGCATTTT
CDR3aa: CARSLDREQPQHF
d_gene: NA
v_gene: TRBV5-3
j_gene: TRBJ1-5
abundance: NA

CDR3nt: TGTGCCAGCTTCCTGGGTGCAGGGTCCTATGGCTACACCTTC
CDR3aa: CASFLGAGSYGYTF
d_gene: NA
v_gene: TRBV2
j_gene: TRBJ1-2
abundance: NA

CDR3nt: TGTGCCAGCAGGCAGGGGGATTCACCCCTCCACTTT
CDR3aa: CASRQGDSPLHF
d_gene: TRBD1
v_gene: TRBV6-6
j_gene: TRBJ1-6
abundance: NA

CDR3nt: TGTGCCAGCAGCTTGCGTGCGGGGGAAGAGACCCAGTACTTC
CDR3aa: CASSLRAGEETQYF
d_gene: TRBD2
v_gene: TRBV5-4
j_gene: TRBJ2-5
abundance: NA

CDR3nt: TGTGCCAGCAGCCCACGGGGGAACTCTGGAAACACCATATATTTT
CDR3aa: CASSPRGNSGNTIYF
d_gene: NA
v_gene: TRBV7-9
j_gene: TRBJ1-3
abundance: NA

CDR3nt: TGTGCCAGCAGTTACTTCCGGGTTCCCGCCTCTGGAAACACCATATATTTT
CDR3aa: CASSYFRVPASGNTIYF
d_gene: NA
v_gene: TRBV6-2/TRBV6-3
j_gene: TRBJ1-3
abundance: NA

CDR3nt: TGTGCCACCCGGGGAGACTCTGGGGCCAACGTCCTGACTTTC
CDR3aa: CATRGDSGANVLTF
d_gene: NA
v_gene: TRBV10-3
j_gene: TRBJ2-6
abundance: NA

CDR3nt: TGTGCCAGTAAGCGGGGGGGTTTTACAGATACGCAGTATTTT
CDR3aa: CASKRGGFTDTQYF
d_gene: TRBD2
v_gene: TRBV6-5
j_gene: TRBJ2-3
abundance: few

CDR3nt: TGTGCCAGCAGTGTTGGGACTAGCTTCGATGAGCAGTTCTTC
CDR3aa: CASSVGTSFDEQFF
d_gene: TRBD2
v_gene: TRBV2
j_gene: TRBJ2-1
abundance: NA

CDR3nt: TGTGCTAGTGGTTTCCAACTAAACACCGGGGAGCTGTTTTTT
CDR3aa: CASGFQLNTGELFF
d_gene: NA
v_gene: TRBV12-5
j_gene: TRBJ2-2
abundance: NA

CDR3nt: TGTGCCAGCAGCCCTGGGGGGATCGGGGAGCTGTTTTTT
CDR3aa: CASSPGGIGELFF
d_gene: NA
v_gene: TRBV9
j_gene: TRBJ2-2
abundance: NA

CDR3nt: TGTGCCAGCAGCTGGGGACAGAATCAGCCCCAGCATTTT
CDR3aa: CASSWGQNQPQHF
d_gene: TRBD1
v_gene: TRBV5-4
j_gene: TRBJ1-5
abundance: NA

CDR3nt: TGTGCCAGCAGACCCGCCGGGACAGGGACCATATCCCTCCACTTT
CDR3aa: CASRPAGTGTISLHF
d_gene: TRBD1
v_gene: TRBV27
j_gene: TRBJ1-6
abundance: NA

CDR3nt: TGTGCCAGCAGTCTAGAATTCCCCACTAGCACAGATACGCAGTATTTT
CDR3aa: CASSLEFPTSTDTQYF
d_gene: NA
v_gene: TRBV7-9
j_gene: TRBJ2-3
abundance: NA

CDR3nt: TGTGCCAGCAGTGAAGAGACAGGCGGTAATACACCCCTCCACTTT
CDR3aa: CASSEETGGNTPLHF
d_gene: NA
v_gene: TRBV6-1
j_gene: TRBJ1-6
abundance: NA

CDR3nt: TGCGCCAGCAGCGGACGGGGGGCCGGCACAGATACGCAGTATTTT
CDR3aa: CASSGRGAGTDTQYF
d_gene: NA
v_gene: TRBV4-1
j_gene: TRBJ2-3
abundance: NA

CDR3nt: TGTGCCAGCAGCTTAAACAGGGCCTTTGCTGAAGCTTTCTTT
CDR3aa: CASSLNRAFAEAFF
d_gene: NA
v_gene: TRBV7-8
j_gene: TRBJ1-1
abundance: NA

CDR3nt: TGTGCCATCAGTATGGAGGGGATCAATCAGCCCCAGCATTTT
CDR3aa: CAISMEGINQPQHF
d_gene: NA
v_gene: TRBV10-3
j_gene: TRBJ1-5
abundance: few

CDR3nt: TGTGCCAGTAGTATAGCCCCAACCTACGAGCAGTACTTC
CDR3aa: CASSIAPTYEQYF
d_gene: NA
v_gene: TRBV19
j_gene: TRBJ2-7
abundance: NA